The 3 T cell receptor beta chains in this list originate from one sample, sequenced in a study of T cell repertoires in cytomegalovirus infection. A single record per CDR3 protein comes from TCRdb applying MiXCR to the reads. Of a few hundred thousand distinct CDR3 sequences listed, 40% are singletons. The antigens these receptors bind are not known. Specimen: cultured PBMCs, collected from culture after CMV antigen stimulation. All receptors come from a human donor in good health (CMV status not recorded). Some clones in this sample may be carry-over from other donors' samples.

This chain joins TRBV7-6 and TRBJ1-4; 7 positions match TRBD1. There are 15 residues in the CDR3. In germline, CDR1 is SGHVS, CDR2 FNYEAQ. V shed 5 bases, J shed 7 bases, and the junction held 10 bases outside the gene matches. The CDR3 sequence is CASSQPGQKLEKLFF. The CDR3 DNA follows: TGTGCCAGCAGCCAACCGGGACAGAAGCTTGAAAAACTGTTTTTT. The full variable domain, its missing parts supplied by reference TRBV7-6 and TRBJ1-4, is GAGVSQSPRYKVTKRGQDVALRCDPISGHVSLYWYRQALGQGPEFLTYFNYEAQQDKSGLPNDRFSAERPEGSISTLTIQRTEQRDSAMYRCASSQPGQKLEKLFFGSGTQLSVL.

This clonotype has at least ten counts. The chain employs TRBV7-2 and TRBJ1-1, with D perhaps TRBD1 (5 bases). This CDR3 contains 15 residues. Trimming left V 1 base short and J 5 bases short, with 14 bases between. Looked up from germline, CDR1 is SGHTA and CDR2 is FQGNSA. CDR3 residues: CASSLGGVYSTEAFF. The CDR3 nucleotides read TGTGCCAGCAGCTTAGGAGGGGTCTATTCTACTGAAGCTTTCTTT.

There are a few counts of this clonotype. The chain uses TRBV28 and TRBJ1-5, with D perhaps TRBD1 (6 bases). CDR1 is MDHEN and CDR2 is SYDVKM in the germline V gene. The CDR3 spans 13 residues. As DNA, the CDR3 is TGTGCTACCATCACAGGGCCAGGACAGCCCCAGCATTTT. This gives the protein CATITGPGQPQHF.